The 10 T cell receptor beta chains listed next were all sequenced from one sample in a study of early T cells in non-severe SARS-CoV-2 infection. TCRdb called the 5' RACE reads again in MiXCR, with one record for every CDR3 protein. Of roughly 75,000 distinct CDR3 sequences in the sample, 8.5% to 10% are singletons; the top ten hold about 4.8%. The sequenced material came from whole blood. These receptors were collected from an adult who was a healthcare worker with PCR-confirmed SARS-CoV-2 infection or an uninfected control (not recorded which).

The sample holds a few counts of this clonotype. The chain recombines TRBV5-1 with TRBJ2-3, with a tentative D call TRBD1 (7 bases). This CDR3 has 14 residues. Germline V gene sequence: CDR1 SGHRS, CDR2 YFSETQ. V lost 4 bases, J lost 0 bases, and 9 bases lay in between. CDR3 bases: TGCGCCAGCAGCGCGGGACAGAGCACAGATACGCAGTATTTT. Residues: CASSAGQSTDTQYF.

There are a few counts of this clonotype. The chain links TRBV28 to TRBJ2-4; TRBD1 agrees at 11 bases. The ends lost 7 bases at V and 3 bases at J; junction bases unmatched: 5. Germline V gene sequence: CDR1 MDHEN, CDR2 SYDVKM. The CDR3 covers 15 residues. The CDR3 is CASTKGQGVKNIQYF. Written as DNA, the CDR3 is TGTGCCAGCACCAAGGGACAGGGGGTCAAAAACATTCAGTACTTC.

The CDR3 DNA is TGCAGTGCTAGGGGCCCTCACCTCCTTAGCAGCCTAGCCAAAAACATTCAGTACTTC. It specifies CSARGPHLLSSLAKNIQYF. J is TRBJ2-4 and V is TRBV20-1; no clear D. The CDR3 totals 19 residues. V lost 3 bases, J lost 0 bases, and 24 bases lay in between. Germline-derived CDR1 and CDR2 are DFQATT and SNEGSKA (reference sequence).

This clonotype was observed at least ten times. V is TRBV11-2 and J is TRBJ2-2; D is uncertain. Germline CDR1 SGHAT, CDR2 FQNNGV. CDR3 length equals 13 residues. V was cut by 1 base and J by 3 bases, with 3 bases left in between. As DNA, the CDR3 is TGTGCCAGCAGCTTAGTGGACACCGGGGAGCTGTTTTTT. Its protein is CASSLVDTGELFF.

This clonotype came up many times. In this CDR3 the conserved last residue, phenylalanine or tryptophan, is missing, so a read error is likely. The chain employs TRBV6-4 and TRBJ1-1; the D is unclear. The length of the CDR3 is 11 residues. Germline V lookup: CDR1 MRHNA, CDR2 SNTAGT. V lost 8 bases and J lost 1, with 5 bases in between. CDR3 loop: CASRQNTEAFV. In DNA form, the CDR3 reads TGTGCCAGCCGTCAGAACACTGAAGCTTTCGTT.

In its sample, this clonotype was seen many times. This rearrangement joins TRBV3-1 to TRBJ1-4, with 10 bases matching TRBD1. There are 13 residues in the CDR3. Germline V gene data show CDR1 as LGHDT and CDR2 as YNNKEL (reference sequence). Trimming took 8 bases from V and 5 from J; bases not matched to a gene: 2. The CDR3 nucleotides are TGTGCCAGCGGGACAGGGGTAAATGAAAAACTGTTTTTT. As protein: CASGTGVNEKLFF.

This clonotype has at least ten counts. The rearrangement uses TRBV9 and TRBJ2-3, with TRBD2 matching 10 bases. CDR1 is SGDLS, CDR2 YYNGEE, per germline. This CDR3 contains 16 residues. With V trimmed by 3 bases and J by 4 bases, 8 bases remained unmatched. In DNA form, the CDR3 reads TGTGCCAGCAGCGGGGCTGTAGCGGGAGGAGCAGATACGCAGTATTTT. This gives the protein CASSGAVAGGADTQYF. The complete variable domain, with remaining parts taken from reference TRBV9 and TRBJ2-3, reads DSGVTQTPKHLITATGQRVTLRCSPRSGDLSVYWYQQSLDQGLQFLIQYYNGEERAKGNILERFSAQQFPDLHSELNLSSLELGDSALYFCASSGAVAGGADTQYFGPGTRLTVL.

Only a few counts were recorded for this clonotype. The CDR3 protein is CASSPSRGDYEQYF. The CDR3 DNA is TGTGCCAGCAGCCCTAGCAGGGGCGACTACGAGCAGTACTTC. The chain recombines TRBV11-2 with TRBJ2-7; tentatively, D is TRBD1 (6 bases). Germline V gives CDR1 SGHAT, CDR2 FQNNGV. This CDR3 is 14 amino acids long. Trimming removed 5 bases at V and 3 bases at J, with 14 bases between.

This clonotype was seen a handful of times. V is TRBV28 and J is TRBJ2-2; 8 bases map to TRBD2. V dropped 5 bases and J dropped 6; count of bases not matched to a gene: 8. CDR3 length: 15 residues. Germline CDR1 MDHEN, CDR2 SYDVKM. The CDR3, as DNA: TGTGCCAGCAGTAAACCGGGACTAGACGCCGGGGAGCTGTTTTTT. It translates to CASSKPGLDAGELFF.

V and J are TRBV27 and TRBJ1-2; no firm D call. Trimming removed 5 bases from V and 6 bases from J, with 10 bases in between. The CDR3 consists of 12 residues. CDR1 and CDR2 from the germline V gene are MNHEY and SMNVEV (reference sequence). CDR3 DNA: TGTGCCAGCAGTCCTAGAGGAAATGGCTACACCTTC. Translation: CASSPRGNGYTF.